This T cell receptor beta chain is drawn from a study of PD-1 blockade in classical Hodgkin lymphoma. Study findings and constraints: There was a significant rise in CD4+ TCR diversity by C4D1, with no such rise for CD8+.

The CDR3 contains 14 residues. CDR1 MNHEY and CDR2 SMNVEV come from the germline V gene (reference sequence). The germline V and J ends were trimmed by 10 bases and 6 bases, with 21 bases remaining between them. This clone was observed a few times. What it recognizes is unknown. All the patients suffered relapse after autologous stem cell transplantation, and brentuximab vedotin exposure differed. TCRdb's table, derived via immunoSEQ multiplex PCR, lists solely in-frame clones and lacks some. The sample consists of about 43,000 clones, approximately 70% of them appearing once. This receptor was obtained from a human donor with classical Hodgkin lymphoma. This chain joins TRBV27 and TRBJ1-2, with D perhaps TRBD1 (6 bases). The sample in question was peripheral blood mononuclear cells (PBMCs), obtained before the second cycle of nivolumab. The CDR3 spells CATRSTGTRDGYTF. DNA of the CDR3: TGTGCCACACGGTCGACAGGCACCAGGGATGGCTACACCTTC.